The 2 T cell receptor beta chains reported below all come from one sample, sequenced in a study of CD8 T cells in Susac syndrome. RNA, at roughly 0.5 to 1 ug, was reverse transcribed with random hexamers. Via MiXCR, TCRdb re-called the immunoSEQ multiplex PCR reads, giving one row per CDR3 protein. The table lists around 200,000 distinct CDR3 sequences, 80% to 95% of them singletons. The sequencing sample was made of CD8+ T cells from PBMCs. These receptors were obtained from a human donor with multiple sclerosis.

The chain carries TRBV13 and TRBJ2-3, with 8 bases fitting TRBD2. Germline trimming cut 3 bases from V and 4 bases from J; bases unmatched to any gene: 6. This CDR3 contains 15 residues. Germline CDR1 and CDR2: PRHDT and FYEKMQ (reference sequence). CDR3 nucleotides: TGTGCCAGCAGCTTCGGGGGGGGCGGGCCAGATACGCAGTATTTT. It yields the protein CASSFGGGGPDTQYF.

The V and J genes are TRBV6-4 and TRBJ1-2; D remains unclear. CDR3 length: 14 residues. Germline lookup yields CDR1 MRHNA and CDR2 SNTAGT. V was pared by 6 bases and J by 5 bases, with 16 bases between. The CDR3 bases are TGTGCCAGCAGACCCCAGCCCCTCGGGTATGGCTACACCTTC. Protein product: CASRPQPLGYGYTF.